The clone carrying this T cell receptor (beta chain) was recorded once. The antigen is undetermined. This sample is part of a study of cytomegalovirus exposure and HLA in healthy donors. Points from the study as a whole: Immune exposure information available was restricted to CMV serostatus.

PCR primers comprised 60 Vbeta and 13 Jbeta primers. Assay used: immunoSEQ multiplex PCR; TCRdb lists only in-frame clones, some missing. The table shows 55,000 or so clones, with 82% occurring only once. The germline CDR1 and CDR2 sequences are MNHNY and SVGAGI (reference sequence). The CDR3 totals 16 residues. Losses at the gene ends were 6 bases for V and 1 base for J; bases not matched to a gene: 12. Sequencing input: PBMCs. The TCR was taken from a young man in good health and CMV-seronegative. The V call is TRBV6-6, the J call TRBJ2-7, with 7 bases that match TRBD2. CDR3 in amino acids: CASSLRAGVSSYEQYF. CDR3 sequence (DNA): TGTGCCAGCAGCTTACGGGCGGGGGTTTCTTCCTACGAGCAGTACTTC.